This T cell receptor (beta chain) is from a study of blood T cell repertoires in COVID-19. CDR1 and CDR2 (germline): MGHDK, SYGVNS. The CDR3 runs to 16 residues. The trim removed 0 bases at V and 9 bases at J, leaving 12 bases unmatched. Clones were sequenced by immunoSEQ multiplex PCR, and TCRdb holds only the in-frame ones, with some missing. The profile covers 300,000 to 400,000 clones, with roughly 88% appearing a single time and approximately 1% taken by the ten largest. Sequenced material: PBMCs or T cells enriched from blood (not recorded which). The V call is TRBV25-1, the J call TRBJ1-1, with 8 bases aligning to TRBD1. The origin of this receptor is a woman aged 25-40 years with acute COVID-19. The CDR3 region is CASSEYGGGTGWKAFF. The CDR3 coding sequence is TGTGCCAGCAGTGAATATGGGGGCGGGACAGGATGGAAAGCTTTCTTT.